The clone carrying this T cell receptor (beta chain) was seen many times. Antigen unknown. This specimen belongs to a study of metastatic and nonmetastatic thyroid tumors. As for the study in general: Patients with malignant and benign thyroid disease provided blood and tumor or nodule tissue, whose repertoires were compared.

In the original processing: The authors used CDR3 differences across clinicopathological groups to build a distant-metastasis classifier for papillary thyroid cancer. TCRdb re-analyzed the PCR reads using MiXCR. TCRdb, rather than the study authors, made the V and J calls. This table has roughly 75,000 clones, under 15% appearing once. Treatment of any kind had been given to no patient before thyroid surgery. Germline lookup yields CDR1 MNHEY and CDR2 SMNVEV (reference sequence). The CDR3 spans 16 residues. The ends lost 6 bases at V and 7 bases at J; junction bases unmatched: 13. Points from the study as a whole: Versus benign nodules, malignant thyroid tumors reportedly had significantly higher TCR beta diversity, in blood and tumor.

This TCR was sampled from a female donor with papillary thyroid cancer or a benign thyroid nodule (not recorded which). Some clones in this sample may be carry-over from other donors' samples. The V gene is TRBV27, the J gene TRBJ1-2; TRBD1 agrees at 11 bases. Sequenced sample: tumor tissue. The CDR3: CASRQSVGQGAGGYTF. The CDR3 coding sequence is TGTGCCAGCAGGCAGTCCGTAGGACAGGGGGCGGGTGGCTACACCTTC.